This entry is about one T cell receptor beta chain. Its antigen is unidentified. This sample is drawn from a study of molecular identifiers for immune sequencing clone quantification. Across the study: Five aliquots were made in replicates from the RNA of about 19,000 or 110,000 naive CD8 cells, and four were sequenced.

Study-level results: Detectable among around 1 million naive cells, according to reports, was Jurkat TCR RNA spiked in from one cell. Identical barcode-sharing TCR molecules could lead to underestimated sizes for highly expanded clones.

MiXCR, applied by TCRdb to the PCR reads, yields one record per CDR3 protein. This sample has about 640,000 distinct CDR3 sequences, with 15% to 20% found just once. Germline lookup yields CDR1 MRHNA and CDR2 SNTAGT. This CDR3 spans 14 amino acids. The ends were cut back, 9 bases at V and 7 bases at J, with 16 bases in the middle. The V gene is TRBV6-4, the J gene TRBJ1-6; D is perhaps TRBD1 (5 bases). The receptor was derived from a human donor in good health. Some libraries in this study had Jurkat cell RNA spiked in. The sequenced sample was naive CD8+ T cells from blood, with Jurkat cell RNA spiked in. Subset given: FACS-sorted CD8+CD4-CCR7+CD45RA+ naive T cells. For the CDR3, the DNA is TGTGCCAGACTAAGACGGGGGAGAAATTCACCCCTCCACTTT. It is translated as CARLRRGRNSPLHF.